Below are 3 T cell receptor beta chains sequenced from a single sample in a study of T cell changes during pregnancy in multiple sclerosis. Produced via immunoSEQ multiplex PCR; TCRdb's table is partial and in-frame only. The sample carries 50,000 to 60,000 clones, roughly 91% recorded once. Material: CD4+ T cells from peripheral blood mononuclear cells, obtained in the second trimester of pregnancy. All receptors come from a female donor with multiple sclerosis, enrolled in a pregnancy study.

The chain links TRBV5-4 to TRBJ2-5, with D tentatively TRBD2 (6 bases). V lost 4 bases and J 5 bases, leaving 18 bases between the germline ends. The CDR3 extends over 15 amino acids. Germline V gene data show CDR1 as SGHNT and CDR2 as YYREEE (reference sequence). This CDR3 reads CASSVLSGAGETQYF. CDR3 in DNA: TGTGCCAGCAGCGTACTTTCTGGGGCGGGGGAGACCCAGTACTTC.

The chain combines TRBV5-1 with TRBJ1-6, with 7 bases identical to TRBD1. Germline V gene sequence: CDR1 SGHRS, CDR2 YFSETQ. The CDR3 is made up of 14 amino acids. V was clipped by 4 bases and J by 5 bases; unmatched bases: 3. CDR3 in DNA: TGCGCCAGCAGCCTAGACAGGGATAATTCACCCCTCCACTTT. The encoded protein is CASSLDRDNSPLHF.

The chain employs TRBV2 and TRBJ1-4; 10 bases agree with TRBD1. Germline loops: CDR1 SNHLY, CDR2 FYNNEI. Trimming at V came to 6 bases and at J to 7 bases, leaving 5 bases not matched to a gene. This CDR3 is 14 amino acids long. CDR3 DNA: TGTGCCAGCAGAGTGACAGGGGGCTCTGAAAAACTGTTTTTT. It is translated as CASRVTGGSEKLFF.